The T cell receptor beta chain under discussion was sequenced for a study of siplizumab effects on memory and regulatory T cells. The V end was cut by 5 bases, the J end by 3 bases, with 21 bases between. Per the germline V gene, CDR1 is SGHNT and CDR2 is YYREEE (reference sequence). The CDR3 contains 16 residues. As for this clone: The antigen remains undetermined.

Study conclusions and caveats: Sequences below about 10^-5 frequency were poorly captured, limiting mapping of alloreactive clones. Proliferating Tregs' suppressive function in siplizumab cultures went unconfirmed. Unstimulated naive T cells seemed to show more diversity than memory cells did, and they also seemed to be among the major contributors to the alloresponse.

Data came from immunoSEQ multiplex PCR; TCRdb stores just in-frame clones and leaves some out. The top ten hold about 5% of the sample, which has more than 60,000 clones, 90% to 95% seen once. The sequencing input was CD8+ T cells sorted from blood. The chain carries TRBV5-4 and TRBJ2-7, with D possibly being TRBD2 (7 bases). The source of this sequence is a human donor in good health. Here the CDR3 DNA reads TGTGCCAGCAGTCCGGGGCAAGGCGGGGGCCTCTACGAGCAGTACTTC. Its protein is CASSPGQGGGLYEQYF.